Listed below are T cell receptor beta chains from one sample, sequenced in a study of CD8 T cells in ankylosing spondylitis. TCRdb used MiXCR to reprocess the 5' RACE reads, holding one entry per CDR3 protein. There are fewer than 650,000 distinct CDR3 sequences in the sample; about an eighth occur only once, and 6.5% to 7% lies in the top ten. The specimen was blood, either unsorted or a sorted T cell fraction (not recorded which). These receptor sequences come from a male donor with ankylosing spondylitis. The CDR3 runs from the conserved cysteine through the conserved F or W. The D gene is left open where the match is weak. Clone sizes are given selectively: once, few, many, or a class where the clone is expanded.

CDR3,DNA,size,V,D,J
CASSHRGQGHGYTF,TGTGCCAGCAGCCACCGGGGACAGGGTCATGGCTACACCTTC,.,TRBV4-2,TRBD1,TRBJ1-2
CASSQTTGANSPLHF,TGCGCCAGCAGCCAAACGACAGGGGCGAATTCACCCCTCCACTTT,few,TRBV5-1,TRBD1,TRBJ1-6
CASSPPGLTSGANVLTF,TGTGCCAGCAGCCCCCCGGGACTTACCTCTGGGGCCAACGTCCTGACTTTC,.,TRBV7-2,.,TRBJ2-6
CSASRGGVAGEKTQYF,TGCAGTGCTAGTCGGGGGGGAGTAGCGGGAGAAAAGACCCAGTACTTC,few,TRBV20-1,TRBD2,TRBJ2-5
CSAGTEANYGYTF,TGCAGTGCCGGAACCGAGGCAAACTATGGCTACACCTTC,few,TRBV20-1,.,TRBJ1-2
CASRQTARRISNEQFF,TGTGCCAGCAGACAGACGGCGCGACGGATTAGCAATGAGCAGTTCTTC,few,TRBV7-9,.,TRBJ2-1
CASSVTLGIAQGGTEAFF,TGTGCCAGCAGCGTAACCCTCGGAATTGCCCAAGGGGGGACTGAAGCTTTCTTT,.,TRBV9,.,TRBJ1-1
CASSVGHRGLGYDGYTF,TGTGCCAGCAGCGTTGGTCACAGGGGATTGGGCTACGATGGCTACACCTTC,.,TRBV5-6,TRBD1,TRBJ1-2
CSARGERASNQPQHF,TGCAGTGCTAGGGGGGAGAGGGCTAGCAATCAGCCCCAGCATTTT,once,TRBV20-1,.,TRBJ1-5
CASSLSDWARWDEQFF,TGCGCCAGCAGCTTGAGCGATTGGGCTCGTTGGGATGAGCAGTTCTTC,few,TRBV5-1,.,TRBJ2-1